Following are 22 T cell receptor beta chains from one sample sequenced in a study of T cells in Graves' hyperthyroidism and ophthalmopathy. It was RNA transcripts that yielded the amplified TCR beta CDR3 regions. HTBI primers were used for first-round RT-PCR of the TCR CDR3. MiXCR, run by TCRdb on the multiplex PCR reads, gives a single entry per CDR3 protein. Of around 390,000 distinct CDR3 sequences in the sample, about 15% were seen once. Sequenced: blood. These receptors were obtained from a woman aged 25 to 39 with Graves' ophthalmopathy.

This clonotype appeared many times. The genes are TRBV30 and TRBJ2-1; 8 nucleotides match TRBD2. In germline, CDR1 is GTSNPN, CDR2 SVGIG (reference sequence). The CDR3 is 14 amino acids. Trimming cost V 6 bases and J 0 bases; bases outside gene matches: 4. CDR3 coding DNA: TGTGCCTGCGGGGGGGCAAGCTCCTACAATGAGCAGTTCTTC. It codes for CACGGASSYNEQFF. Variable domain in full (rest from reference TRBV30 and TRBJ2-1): SQTIHQWPATLVQPVGSPLSLECTVEGTSNPNLYWYRQAAGRGLQLLFYSVGIGQISSEVPQNLSASRPQDRQFILSSKKLLLSDSGFYLCACGGASSYNEQFFGPGTRLTVL.

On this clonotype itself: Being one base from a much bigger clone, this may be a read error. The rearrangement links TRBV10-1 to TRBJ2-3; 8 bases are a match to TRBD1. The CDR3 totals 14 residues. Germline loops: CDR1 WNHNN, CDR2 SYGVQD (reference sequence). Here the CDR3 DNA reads TGCGCCAGCGCGCAGGGGGCTGGCACAGATGCGCAGTATTTT. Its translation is CASAQGAGTDAQYF.

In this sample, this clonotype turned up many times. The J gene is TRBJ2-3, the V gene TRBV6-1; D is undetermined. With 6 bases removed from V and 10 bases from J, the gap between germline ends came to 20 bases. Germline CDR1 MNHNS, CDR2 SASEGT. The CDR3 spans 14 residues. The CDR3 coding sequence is TGTGCCAGCAGCGTAAATCTAGTGAAGGAATCGCAGTATTTT. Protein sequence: CASSVNLVKESQYF.

CDR3 region: CASSPRDRANSPLHF. CDR3 bases: TGTGCCAGCAGTCCTCGGGACAGGGCAAATTCACCCCTCCACTTT. V is TRBV27 and J is TRBJ1-6, with 9 positions matching TRBD1. CDR3 size: 15 residues. The V and J ends lost 5 bases and 7 bases, in that order; junction bases with no gene match: 6. Germline lookup yields CDR1 MNHEY and CDR2 SMNVEV (reference sequence).

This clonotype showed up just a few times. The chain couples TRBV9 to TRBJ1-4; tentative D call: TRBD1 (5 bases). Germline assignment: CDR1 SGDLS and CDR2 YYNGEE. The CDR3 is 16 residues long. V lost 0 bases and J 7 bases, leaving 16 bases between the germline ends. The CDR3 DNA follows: TGTGCCAGCAGCGTAGGCCGGGGCGGGTTGGCTGAAAAACTGTTTTTT. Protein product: CASSVGRGGLAEKLFF.

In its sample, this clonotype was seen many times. Here the CDR3 reads CSAGTGRYEKLFF. The CDR3 DNA is TGCAGTGCTGGGACAGGGCGGTATGAAAAACTGTTTTTT. V usage is TRBV20-1 and J usage is TRBJ1-4; 9 nucleotides line up with TRBD1. CDR1 and CDR2 (germline): DFQATT, SNEGSKA (reference sequence). This CDR3 is 13 amino acids long. Germline trimming cut 5 bases from V and 6 bases from J; bases unmatched to any gene: 4.

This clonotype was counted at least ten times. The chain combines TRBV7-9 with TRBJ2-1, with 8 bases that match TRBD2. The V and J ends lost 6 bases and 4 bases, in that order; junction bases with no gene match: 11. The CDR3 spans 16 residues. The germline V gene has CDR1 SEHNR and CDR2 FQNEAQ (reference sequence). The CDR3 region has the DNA TGTGCCAGCAGTCAAATGGGACGGGGGGGGTACAATGAGCAGTTCTTC. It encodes CASSQMGRGGYNEQFF. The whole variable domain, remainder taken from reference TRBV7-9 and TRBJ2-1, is DTGVSQNPRHKITKRGQNVTFRCDPISEHNRLYWYRQTLGQGPEFLTYFQNEAQLEKSRLLSDRFSAERPKGSFSTLEIQRTEQGDSAMYLCASSQMGRGGYNEQFFGPGTRLTVL.

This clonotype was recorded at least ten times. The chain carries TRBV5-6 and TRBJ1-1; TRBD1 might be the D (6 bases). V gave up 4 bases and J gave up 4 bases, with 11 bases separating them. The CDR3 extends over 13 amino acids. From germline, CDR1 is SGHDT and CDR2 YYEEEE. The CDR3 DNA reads TGTGCCAGCAGCCCCTGGACAGTCACTGAAGCTTTCTTT. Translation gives CASSPWTVTEAFF. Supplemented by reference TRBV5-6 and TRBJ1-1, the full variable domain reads DAGVTQSPTHLIKTRGQQVTLRCSPKSGHDTVSWYQQALGQGPQFIFQYYEEEERQRGNFPDRFSGHQFPNYSSELNVNALLLGDSALYLCASSPWTVTEAFFGQGTRLTVV.

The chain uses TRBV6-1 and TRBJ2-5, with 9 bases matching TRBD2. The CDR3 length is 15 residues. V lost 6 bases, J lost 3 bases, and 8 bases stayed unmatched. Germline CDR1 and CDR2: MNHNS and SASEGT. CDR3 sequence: CASRQSGGRKETQYF. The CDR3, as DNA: TGTGCCAGCAGACAAAGCGGGGGGAGGAAAGAGACCCAGTACTTC.

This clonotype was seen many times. In DNA form, the CDR3 reads TGTGCCAGCAGTGCCGGGACGCTTCCCACCGGGGAGCTGTTTTTT. It specifies CASSAGTLPTGELFF. The rearrangement links TRBV6-1 to TRBJ2-2, with D tentatively TRBD1 or TRBD2 (5 bases each). Germline loops: CDR1 MNHNS, CDR2 SASEGT. The V and J ends lost 4 bases and 4 bases respectively, with 13 bases between them. The CDR3 covers 15 residues.

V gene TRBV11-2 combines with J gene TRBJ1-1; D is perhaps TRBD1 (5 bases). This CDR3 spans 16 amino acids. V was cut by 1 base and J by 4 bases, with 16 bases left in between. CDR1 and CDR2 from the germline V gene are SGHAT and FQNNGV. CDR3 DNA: TGTGCCAGCAGCTTAGCTTCTGGGGGATCTCGCACTGAAGCTTTCTTT. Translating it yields CASSLASGGSRTEAFF.

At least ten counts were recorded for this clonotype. CDR3 sequence: CASSYALGTGGLGKETQYF. CDR3 bases: TGTGCCAGCAGTTACGCGCTCGGGACAGGCGGCCTGGGGAAAGAGACCCAGTACTTC. This chain links TRBV6-1 with TRBJ2-5, with 8 bases matching TRBD1. Per germline, CDR1 MNHNS and CDR2 SASEGT. The ends lost 5 bases at V and 3 bases at J; junction bases unmatched: 20. The CDR3 has 19 residues.

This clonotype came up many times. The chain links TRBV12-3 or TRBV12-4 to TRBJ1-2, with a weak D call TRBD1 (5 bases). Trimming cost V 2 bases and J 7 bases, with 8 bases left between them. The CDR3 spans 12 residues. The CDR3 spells CASSLNQGGYTF. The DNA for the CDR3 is TGTGCCAGCAGTTTAAATCAGGGTGGCTACACCTTC.

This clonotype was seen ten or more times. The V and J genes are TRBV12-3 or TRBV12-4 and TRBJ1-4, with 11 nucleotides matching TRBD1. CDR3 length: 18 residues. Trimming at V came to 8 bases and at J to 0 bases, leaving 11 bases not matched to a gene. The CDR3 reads CASQGDRGSPATNEKLFF. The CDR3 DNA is TGTGCCAGCCAAGGGGACAGGGGGAGTCCTGCAACTAATGAAAAACTGTTTTTT.

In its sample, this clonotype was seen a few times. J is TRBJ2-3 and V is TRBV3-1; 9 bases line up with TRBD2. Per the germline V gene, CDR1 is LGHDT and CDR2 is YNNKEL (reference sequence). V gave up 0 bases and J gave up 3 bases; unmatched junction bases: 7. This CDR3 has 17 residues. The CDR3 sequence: CASSQEALAGRTDTQYF. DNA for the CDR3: TGTGCCAGCAGCCAAGAGGCCCTAGCGGGGAGGACAGATACGCAGTATTTT.

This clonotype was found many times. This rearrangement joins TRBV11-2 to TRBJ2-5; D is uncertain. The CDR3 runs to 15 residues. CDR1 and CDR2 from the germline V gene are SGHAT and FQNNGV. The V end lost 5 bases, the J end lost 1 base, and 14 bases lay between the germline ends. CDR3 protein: CASSVRPEIQETQYF. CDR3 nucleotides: TGTGCCAGCAGCGTACGACCCGAAATCCAAGAGACCCAGTACTTC.

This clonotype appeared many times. The chain's CDR3 is CASSLTSGVGKQYF. The CDR3 region has the DNA TGTGCCAGCAGCTTGACTAGCGGGGTCGGAAAGCAGTACTTC. V is TRBV7-3 and J is TRBJ2-7; TRBD2 agrees at 11 bases. This CDR3 spans 14 amino acids. V was clipped by 3 bases and J by 8 bases; unmatched bases: 6. From germline, CDR1 is SGHTA and CDR2 FQGTGA.

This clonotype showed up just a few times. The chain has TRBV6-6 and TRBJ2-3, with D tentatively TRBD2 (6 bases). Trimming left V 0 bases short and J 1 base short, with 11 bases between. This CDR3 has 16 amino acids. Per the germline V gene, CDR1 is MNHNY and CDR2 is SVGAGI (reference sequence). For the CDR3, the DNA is TGTGCCAGCAGTTACTCGGGGCGGGGACGCACAGATACGCAGTATTTT. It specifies CASSYSGRGRTDTQYF.

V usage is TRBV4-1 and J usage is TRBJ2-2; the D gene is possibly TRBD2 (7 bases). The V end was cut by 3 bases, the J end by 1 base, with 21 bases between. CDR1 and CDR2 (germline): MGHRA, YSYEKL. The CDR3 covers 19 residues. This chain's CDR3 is CASSQVSLMRGQNTGELFF. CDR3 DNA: TGCGCCAGCAGCCAGGTCTCGTTGATGCGGGGGCAGAACACCGGGGAGCTGTTTTTT.

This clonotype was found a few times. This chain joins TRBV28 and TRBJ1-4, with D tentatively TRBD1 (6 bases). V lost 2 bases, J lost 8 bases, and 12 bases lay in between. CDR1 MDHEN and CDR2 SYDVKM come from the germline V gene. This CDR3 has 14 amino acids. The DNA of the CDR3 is TGTGCCAGCAGTTTAAGAGGGACATCCGAAAAACTGTTTTTT. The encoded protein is CASSLRGTSEKLFF. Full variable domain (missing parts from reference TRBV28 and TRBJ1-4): DVKVTQSSRYLVKRTGEKVFLECVQDMDHENMFWYRQDPGLGLRLIYFSYDVKMKEKGDIPEGYSVSREKKERFSLILESASTNQTSMYLCASSLRGTSEKLFFGSGTQLSVL.

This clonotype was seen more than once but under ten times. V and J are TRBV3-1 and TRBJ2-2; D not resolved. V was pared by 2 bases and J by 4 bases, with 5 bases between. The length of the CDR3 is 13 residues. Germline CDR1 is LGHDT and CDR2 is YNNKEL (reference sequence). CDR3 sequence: CASSQMLTGELFF. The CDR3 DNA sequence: TGTGCCAGCAGCCAAATGCTCACCGGGGAGCTGTTTTTT.

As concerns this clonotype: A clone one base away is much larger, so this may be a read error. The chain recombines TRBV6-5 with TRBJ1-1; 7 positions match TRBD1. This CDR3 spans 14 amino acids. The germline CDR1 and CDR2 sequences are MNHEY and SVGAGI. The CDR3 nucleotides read TGTGCCAGCAATTACCGAAACAGGGGCACTGAAGCTTTCTTT. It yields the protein CASNYRNRGTEAFF.